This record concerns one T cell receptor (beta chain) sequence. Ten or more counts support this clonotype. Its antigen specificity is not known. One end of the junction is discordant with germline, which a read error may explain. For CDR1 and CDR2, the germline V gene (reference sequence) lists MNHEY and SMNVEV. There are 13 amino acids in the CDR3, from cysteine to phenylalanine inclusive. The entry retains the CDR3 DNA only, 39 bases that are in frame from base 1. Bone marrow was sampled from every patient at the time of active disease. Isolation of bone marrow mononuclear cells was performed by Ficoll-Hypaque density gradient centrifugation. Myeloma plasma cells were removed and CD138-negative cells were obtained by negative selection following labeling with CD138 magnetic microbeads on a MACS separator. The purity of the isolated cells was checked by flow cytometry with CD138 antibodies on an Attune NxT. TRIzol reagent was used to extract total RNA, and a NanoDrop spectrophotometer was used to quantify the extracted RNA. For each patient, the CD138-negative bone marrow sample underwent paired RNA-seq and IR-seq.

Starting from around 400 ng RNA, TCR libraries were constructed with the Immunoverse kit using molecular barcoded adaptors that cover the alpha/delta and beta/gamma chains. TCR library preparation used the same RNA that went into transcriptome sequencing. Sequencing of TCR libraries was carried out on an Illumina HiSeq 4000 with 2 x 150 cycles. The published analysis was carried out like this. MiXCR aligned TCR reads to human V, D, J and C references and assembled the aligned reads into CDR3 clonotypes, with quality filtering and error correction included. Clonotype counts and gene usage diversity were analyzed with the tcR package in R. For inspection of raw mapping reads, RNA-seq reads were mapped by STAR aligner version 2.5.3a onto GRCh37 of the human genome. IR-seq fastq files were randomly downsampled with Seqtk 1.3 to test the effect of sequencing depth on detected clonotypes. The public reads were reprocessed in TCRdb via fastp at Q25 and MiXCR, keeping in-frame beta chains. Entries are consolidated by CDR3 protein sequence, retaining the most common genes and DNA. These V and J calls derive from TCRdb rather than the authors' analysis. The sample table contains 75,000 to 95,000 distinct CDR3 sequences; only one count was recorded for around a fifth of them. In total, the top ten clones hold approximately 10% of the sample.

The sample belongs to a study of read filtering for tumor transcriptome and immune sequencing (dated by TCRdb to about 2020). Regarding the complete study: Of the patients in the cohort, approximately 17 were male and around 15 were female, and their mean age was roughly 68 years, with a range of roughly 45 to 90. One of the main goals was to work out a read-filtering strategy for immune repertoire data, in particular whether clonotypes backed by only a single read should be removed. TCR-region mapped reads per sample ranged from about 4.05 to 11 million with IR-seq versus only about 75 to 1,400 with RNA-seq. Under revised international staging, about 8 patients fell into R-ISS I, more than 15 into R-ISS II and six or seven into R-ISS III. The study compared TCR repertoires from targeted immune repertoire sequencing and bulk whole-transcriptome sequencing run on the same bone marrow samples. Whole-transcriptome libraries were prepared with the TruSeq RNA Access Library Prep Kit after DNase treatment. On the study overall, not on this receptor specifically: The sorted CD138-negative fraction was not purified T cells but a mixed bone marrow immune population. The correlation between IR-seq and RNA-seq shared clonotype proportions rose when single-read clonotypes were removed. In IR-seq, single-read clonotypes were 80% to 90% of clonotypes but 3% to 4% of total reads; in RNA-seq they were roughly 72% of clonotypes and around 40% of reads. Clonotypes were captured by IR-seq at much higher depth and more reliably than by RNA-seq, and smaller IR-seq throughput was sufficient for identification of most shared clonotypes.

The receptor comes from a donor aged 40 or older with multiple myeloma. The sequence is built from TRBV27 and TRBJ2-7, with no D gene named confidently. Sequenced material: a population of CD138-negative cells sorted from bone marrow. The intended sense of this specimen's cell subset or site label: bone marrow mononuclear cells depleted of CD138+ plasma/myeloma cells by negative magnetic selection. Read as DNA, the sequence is TGTGCCAGCAGTCCACGACGGTCCAGCGAGGAGTACTTC. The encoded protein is CASSPRRSSEEYF.